This T cell receptor (beta chain) stems from a study of CD8 T cells in ankylosing spondylitis. Overall study results and limits: Significant enrichment of disease-linked clones was reported in matched ankylosing spondylitis synovial fluid. Peripheral blood samples showed relatively rare disease-linked clones, and these clones were CD8+. A TCR beta motif made of 7 to 9 highly homologous variants seemed typical of ankylosing spondylitis blood.

CDR3 length: 11 residues. Deletions cut 0 bases from V and 6 bases from J, with 4 bases between. Germline CDR1 reads SGHDT; CDR2 reads YYEEEE. A note on this clonotype: What it recognizes is unknown.

Preparation of TCR beta libraries was done by quantitative 5'-RACE with molecular barcodes. TCRdb ran MiXCR on the 5' RACE reads and lists one entry per CDR3 protein. The sample includes 300,000 to 400,000 distinct CDR3 sequences, more than 20% of them seen just once. This sequence joins TRBV5-6 and TRBJ2-7; no clear D. This TCR came from a male donor with ankylosing spondylitis. The sample was blood, either unsorted or a sorted T cell fraction (not recorded which). The CDR3 region is CASSLALEQYF. DNA for the CDR3: TGTGCCAGCAGCTTGGCCCTCGAGCAGTACTTC.